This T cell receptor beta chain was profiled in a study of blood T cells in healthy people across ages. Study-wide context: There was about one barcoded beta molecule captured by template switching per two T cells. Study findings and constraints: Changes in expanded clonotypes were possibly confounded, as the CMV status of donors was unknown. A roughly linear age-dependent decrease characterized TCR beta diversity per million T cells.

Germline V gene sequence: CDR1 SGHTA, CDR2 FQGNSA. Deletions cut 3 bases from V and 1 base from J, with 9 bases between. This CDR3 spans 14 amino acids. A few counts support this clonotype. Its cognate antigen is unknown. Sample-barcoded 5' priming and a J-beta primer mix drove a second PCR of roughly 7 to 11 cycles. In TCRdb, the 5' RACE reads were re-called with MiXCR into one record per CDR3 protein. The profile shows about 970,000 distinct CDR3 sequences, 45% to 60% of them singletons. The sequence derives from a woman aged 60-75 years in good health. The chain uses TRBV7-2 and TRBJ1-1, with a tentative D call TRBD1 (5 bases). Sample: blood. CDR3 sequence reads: CASSFKTGNTEAFF. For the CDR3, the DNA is TGTGCCAGCAGCTTTAAAACAGGGAACACTGAAGCTTTCTTT.